The rows below give T cell receptor beta chains drawn from one sample of a study of blood T cell repertoires in COVID-19. The protocol was immunoSEQ multiplex PCR, while the TCRdb copy is restricted to in-frame clones and leaves out a portion. The sample holds approximately 120,000 clones, more than 75% seen once. The source material was peripheral blood. The origin of the receptors is a human donor in a cohort sampled during active COVID-19. The CDR3 runs from the conserved cysteine through the conserved F or W. Expanded clones get a size class; other rows say once, few or many, or leave the size out.

V gene: TRBV11-2; clone size: NA; CDR3 protein: CASSLRISGYETQYF
V gene: TRBV27; clone size: NA; CDR3 protein: CASSSPTDSSYEQYF
V gene: TRBV28; clone size: NA; CDR3 protein: CASSLGGATLSKQFF
V gene: TRBV7-3; clone size: NA; CDR3 protein: CASSLIGGDGEQFF
V gene: TRBV27; clone size: once; CDR3 protein: CASSYKEAVGHEQYF
V gene: TRBV11-3; clone size: NA; CDR3 protein: CASSLLAGTGELFF
V gene: TRBV19; clone size: NA; CDR3 protein: CASSIGGGNTEAFF
V gene: TRBV7-3; clone size: NA; CDR3 protein: CASSPGLAPTGELFF
V gene: TRBV5-1; clone size: NA; CDR3 protein: CASSLVASGTTDTQYF
V gene: TRBV19; clone size: NA; CDR3 protein: CASSIGSEQFF
V gene: TRBV4-1; clone size: NA; CDR3 protein: CASSQEGYRSGRYTDTQYF
V gene: TRBV3-1/TRBV3-2; clone size: NA; CDR3 protein: CASSPALGAGSNEQFF
V gene: TRBV12-3/TRBV12-4; clone size: NA; CDR3 protein: CASSHRGRYGYTF
V gene: TRBV10-3; clone size: NA; CDR3 protein: CAISEGQTYEQYF
V gene: TRBV29-1; clone size: NA; CDR3 protein: CSAETGQDTEAFF
V gene: TRBV4-1; clone size: NA; CDR3 protein: CASSLGVTYEQYF
V gene: TRBV18; clone size: once; CDR3 protein: CASCLAGGKETQYF
V gene: TRBV12-1; clone size: NA; CDR3 protein: CASSRPQKWTDTQYF
V gene: TRBV30; clone size: NA; CDR3 protein: CAWAGSVGALLETQYF
V gene: TRBV7-8; clone size: NA; CDR3 protein: CASSSRTGLSNQPQHF
V gene: TRBV6-6; clone size: NA; CDR3 protein: CASSTSGRGEETQYF
V gene: TRBV9; clone size: NA; CDR3 protein: CASSVGGTGILNGYTF
V gene: TRBV9; clone size: once; CDR3 protein: CASSAGTGAEGAKNIQYF
V gene: TRBV6-4; clone size: NA; CDR3 protein: CASRRGTSGRVPDTQYF
V gene: TRBV4-2; clone size: NA; CDR3 protein: CASSQATGQGYEQYF
V gene: TRBV19; clone size: NA; CDR3 protein: CASKGGSSWDTGELFF
V gene: TRBV27; clone size: once; CDR3 protein: CASRPETGNTEAFF
V gene: TRBV18; clone size: few; CDR3 protein: CASSPQARGDEQYF
V gene: TRBV15; clone size: few; CDR3 protein: CATSEEGGNTEAFF
V gene: TRBV27; clone size: NA; CDR3 protein: CASSFYSGNGYTF
V gene: TRBV11-3; clone size: NA; CDR3 protein: CASSLRQGGATDTQYF
V gene: TRBV7-6; clone size: NA; CDR3 protein: CASSPTGGLNTGELFF
V gene: TRBV29-1; clone size: NA; CDR3 protein: CSAGLLRGNEQYF
V gene: TRBV24-1; clone size: NA; CDR3 protein: CATPRREGSHEQYF
V gene: TRBV5-1; clone size: NA; CDR3 protein: CASSLQTQSTEAFF
V gene: TRBV7-9; clone size: NA; CDR3 protein: CASSPPHPPAAQETQYF
V gene: TRBV5-6; clone size: NA; CDR3 protein: CASSHSTGWGTDTQYF
V gene: TRBV14; clone size: NA; CDR3 protein: CASSLLEGLGKKEQYF
V gene: TRBV7-9; clone size: NA; CDR3 protein: CASSLGSQGLGSYNEQFF
V gene: TRBV14; clone size: NA; CDR3 protein: CASSLAGGPYEQYF
V gene: TRBV13; clone size: NA; CDR3 protein: CASSPVGTSGSSEQYF
V gene: TRBV7-9; clone size: NA; CDR3 protein: CASSLADRGYEQYF